These 5 T cell receptor beta chains came from one sample sequenced in a study of T cell changes during pregnancy in multiple sclerosis (dated by TCRdb to the late 2010s). Libraries were built with the immunoSEQ multiplex PCR assay. TCRdb stores this immuneACCESS table with in-frame sequences only. Part of the clones is absent; in the studies checked, under half of the shortfall reflects unresolved V genes, and no reason is known for the rest. The sample table shows under 65,000 clones, and just over 90% are seen once. Less than 5% of the sample is in the top ten clones. Here the sequenced sample was CD8+ T cells from peripheral blood mononuclear cells, taken in the second trimester of pregnancy. These receptors all come from a female donor with multiple sclerosis, enrolled in a pregnancy study.

The chain recombines TRBV7-9 with TRBJ2-5; D not certain. The CDR3 has 14 residues. The germline V gene has CDR1 SEHNR and CDR2 FQNEAQ (reference sequence). Trimming cost V 1 base and J 3 bases, with 9 bases left between them. CDR3 residues: CASSLVSSEETQYF. The CDR3 region has the DNA TGTGCCAGCAGCTTAGTGTCGTCGGAAGAGACCCAGTACTTC.

The rearrangement uses TRBV10-3 and TRBJ2-2, with TRBD2 identical over 9 bases. V gave up 3 bases and J gave up 4 bases; unmatched junction bases: 3. Germline assignment: CDR1 ENHRY and CDR2 SYGVKD. This CDR3 contains 15 residues. CDR3 loop: CAISDLAGPTGELFF. The CDR3 DNA follows: TGTGCCATCAGTGATCTAGCGGGGCCCACCGGGGAGCTGTTTTTT.

J is TRBJ2-6 and V is TRBV13; 10 nucleotides agree with TRBD1. The CDR3 consists of 18 residues. Germline CDR1 is PRHDT and CDR2 is FYEKMQ (reference sequence). With V trimmed by 5 bases and J by 2 bases, 9 bases remained unmatched. DNA of the CDR3: TGTGCCAGCAGCCCTGGGGGACAGGGGTCGGCTGGGGCCAACGTCCTGACTTTC. It specifies CASSPGGQGSAGANVLTF.

By sample share, this clone is medium-sized. This chain links TRBV6-1 with TRBJ1-2, with 7 bases fitting TRBD1. The germline gives CDR1 MNHNS, CDR2 SASEGT. This CDR3 region has 15 residues. V lost 0 bases and J lost 8; bases outside the gene matches: 9. The CDR3 nucleotides read TGTGCCAGCAGTGAAGCGCTTGGGGGGACAGACGGCTACACCTTC. It specifies CASSEALGGTDGYTF.

This chain links TRBV4-1 with TRBJ2-5; 9 nucleotides agree with TRBD1. The V gene's germline CDR1 is MGHRA and CDR2 YSYEKL. The CDR3 loop spans 15 amino acids. The V gene end was trimmed by 8 bases and the J gene end by 0 bases; junction bases not matched to a gene: 7. The CDR3 loop is CASQTRDRDQETQYF. The CDR3 nucleotides are TGCGCCAGCCAAACCCGGGACAGGGACCAAGAGACCCAGTACTTC.